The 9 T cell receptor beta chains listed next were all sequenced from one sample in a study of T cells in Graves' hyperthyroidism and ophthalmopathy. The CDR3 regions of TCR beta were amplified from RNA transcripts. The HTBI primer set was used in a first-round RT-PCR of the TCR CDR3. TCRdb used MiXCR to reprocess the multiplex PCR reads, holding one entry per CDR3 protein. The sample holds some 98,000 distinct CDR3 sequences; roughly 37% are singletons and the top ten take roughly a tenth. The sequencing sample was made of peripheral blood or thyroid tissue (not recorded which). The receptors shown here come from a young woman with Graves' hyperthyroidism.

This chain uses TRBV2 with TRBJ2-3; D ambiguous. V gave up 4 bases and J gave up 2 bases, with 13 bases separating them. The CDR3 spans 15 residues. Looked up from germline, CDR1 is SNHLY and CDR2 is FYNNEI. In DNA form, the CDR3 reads TGTGCCAGCAGTGGTAGGGAATCCTACACAGATACGCAGTATTTT. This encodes CASSGRESYTDTQYF.

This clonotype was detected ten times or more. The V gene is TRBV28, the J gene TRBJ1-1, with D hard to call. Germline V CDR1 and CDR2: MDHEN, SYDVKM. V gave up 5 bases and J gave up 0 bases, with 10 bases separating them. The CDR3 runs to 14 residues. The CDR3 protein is CASSELGMNTEAFF. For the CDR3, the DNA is TGTGCCAGCAGTGAGCTGGGGATGAACACTGAAGCTTTCTTT.

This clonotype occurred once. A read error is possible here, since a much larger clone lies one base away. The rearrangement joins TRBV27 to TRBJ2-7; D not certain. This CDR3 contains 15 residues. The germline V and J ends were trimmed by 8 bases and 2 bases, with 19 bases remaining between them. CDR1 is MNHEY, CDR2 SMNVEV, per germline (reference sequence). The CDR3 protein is CASGPLWVPPYEQYF. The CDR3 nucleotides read TGTGCCAGCGGCCCCCTATGGGTTCCTCCCTACGAGCAGTACTTC.

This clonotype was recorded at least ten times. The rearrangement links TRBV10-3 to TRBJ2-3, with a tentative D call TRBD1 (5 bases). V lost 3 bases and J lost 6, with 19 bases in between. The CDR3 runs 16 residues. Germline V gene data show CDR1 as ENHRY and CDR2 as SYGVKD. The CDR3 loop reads CAISDTRAAKKDTQYF. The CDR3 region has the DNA TGTGCCATCAGTGATACCAGGGCCGCGAAAAAGGATACGCAGTATTTT.

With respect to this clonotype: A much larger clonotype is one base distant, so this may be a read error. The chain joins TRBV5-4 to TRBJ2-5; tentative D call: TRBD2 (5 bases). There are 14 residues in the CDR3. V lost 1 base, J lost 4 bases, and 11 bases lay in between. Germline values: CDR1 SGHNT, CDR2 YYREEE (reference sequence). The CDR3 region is CASSLLLGGETQYF. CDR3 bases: TGTGCCAGCAGCTTGTTGCTAGGAGGAGAGACCCAGTACTTC.

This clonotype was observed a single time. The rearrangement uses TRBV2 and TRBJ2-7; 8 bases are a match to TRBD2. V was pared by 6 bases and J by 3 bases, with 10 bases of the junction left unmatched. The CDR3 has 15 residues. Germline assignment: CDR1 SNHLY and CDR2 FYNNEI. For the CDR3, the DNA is TGTGCCAGCAGGGGTCCAGCGGGAGCGGACTACGAGCAGTACTTC. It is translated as CASRGPAGADYEQYF.

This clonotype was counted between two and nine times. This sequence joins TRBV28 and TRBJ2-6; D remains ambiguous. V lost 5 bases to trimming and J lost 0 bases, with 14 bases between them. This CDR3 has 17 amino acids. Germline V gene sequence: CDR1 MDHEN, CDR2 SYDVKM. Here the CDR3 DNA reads TGTGCCAGCAGTCCCTCATGGAGTAACTCTGGGGCCAACGTCCTGACTTTC. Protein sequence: CASSPSWSNSGANVLTF.

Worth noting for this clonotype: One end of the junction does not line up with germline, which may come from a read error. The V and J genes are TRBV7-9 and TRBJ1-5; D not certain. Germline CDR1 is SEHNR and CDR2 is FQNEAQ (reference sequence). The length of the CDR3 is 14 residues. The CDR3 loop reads CASSPVGSSQPQHF. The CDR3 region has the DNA TGTGCTAGCAGCCCTGTGGGTAGCAGTCAGCCCCAGCATTTT. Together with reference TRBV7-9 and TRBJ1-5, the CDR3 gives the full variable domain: DTGVSQNPRHKITKRGQNVTFRCDPISEHNRLYWYRQTLGQGPEFLTYFQNEAQLEKSRLLSDRFSAERPKGSFSTLEIQRTEQGDSAMYLCASSPVGSSQPQHFGDGTRLSIL.

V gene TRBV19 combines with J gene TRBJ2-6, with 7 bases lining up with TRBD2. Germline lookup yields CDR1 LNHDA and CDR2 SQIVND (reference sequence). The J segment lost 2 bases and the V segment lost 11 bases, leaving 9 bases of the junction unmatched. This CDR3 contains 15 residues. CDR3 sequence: CAWVGRGAGANVLTF. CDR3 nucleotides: TGTGCCTGGGTAGGCCGGGGGGCTGGGGCCAACGTCCTGACTTTC.